Ten or more counts support the clone carrying this TCR beta chain. The authors gated naive CD8 T cells as CD8+CD4-CCR7+CD45RA+ for sorting. Bulk TCR libraries used previously described methods and listed TCR primers. TCRdb re-called the PCR reads through MiXCR, storing one row per CDR3 protein. The sample yields fewer than 45,000 distinct CDR3 sequences, 24% seen once. This entry is derived from a study of molecular identifiers for immune sequencing clone quantification. The V gene lost 0 bases and the J gene lost 4 bases, with 12 bases spanning the gap. From germline, CDR1 is MGHRA and CDR2 YSYEKL. This CDR3 is 15 amino acids long.

V and J are TRBV4-1 and TRBJ1-2, with D possibly matching TRBD1 (6 bases). This sequence was found in a human donor in good health. Some libraries in this study had Jurkat cell RNA spiked in. The specimen sequenced was naive CD8+ T cells from blood, with Jurkat cell RNA spiked in. Subset reported: FACS-sorted CD8+CD4-CCR7+CD45RA+ naive T cells. The DNA of the CDR3 is TGCGCCAGCAGCCAAGATCGGGGGACAATCTATGGCTACACCTTC. Residues: CASSQDRGTIYGYTF.